This T cell receptor beta chain was identified in a study of vaccination and CD4 T cells after COVID-19. Overall study: The stimulating agents, overlapping spike peptides, came from SARS-CoV-2, HCoV-NL63, HCoV-OC43 and HCoV-229E.

The trim removed 5 bases at V and 12 bases at J, leaving 13 bases unmatched. The CDR3 runs to 13 residues. CDR1 DFQATT and CDR2 SNEGSKA come from the germline V gene (reference sequence). The treatment is: approximately 10-day PBMC culture with coronavirus spike peptide pools or control peptides (ViraFEST assay). Replacement of half the medium with fresh IL-2 medium took place on days 3 and 7. This clonotype was recorded a few times. The antigen remains unidentified. Scientists ran DNA taken from cultured CD4+ T cells through the Oncomine TCR Beta short-read assay for sequencing. A single record per CDR3 protein comes from TCRdb applying MiXCR to the PCR reads. Here the sample spans roughly 9,600 distinct CDR3 sequences, approximately 25% being singletons.

The sequence was collected from a human donor who had recovered from COVID-19. V usage is TRBV20-1 and J usage is TRBJ1-1; 9 bases map to TRBD1. The material sequenced was CD4+ T cells from blood, cultured in vitro, taken after SARS-CoV-2 vaccination. The DNA of the CDR3 is TGCAGTGCTCTGAACCGGGACAGGGAGGTTACTTTCTTT. This sequence encodes CSALNRDREVTFF.